This T cell receptor (beta chain) was captured in a study of Ad26.COV2.S vaccination and SARS-CoV-2 variants. About the study: Enrolled in COV1001, the donor was in the Ad26.COV2.S trial arm, which received the vaccine. The study's findings and limits: Non-spike TCR breadth did not differ much between vaccine and placebo recipients.

This CDR3 has 15 residues. The junction had 13 bases not matched to a gene; V was cut back by 10 bases and J by 3 bases. Germline CDR1 SGHTA, CDR2 FQGTGA. Notes on this clone: Its antigen is unidentified.

Only in-frame clones appear in the TCRdb table, and some are missing; sequencing was by immunoSEQ multiplex PCR. The profile shows around 270,000 clones, 70% to 90% of them singletons. Sample treatment: 19 received Ad26.COV2.S at low or high dose, single or two shots; about 5 received placebo; per-sample allocation not given. Day 63 following the first vaccine or placebo injection was when the samples were taken. Boston supplied an adult donor aged 18-55 years. Sample: peripheral blood, taken in a trial of Ad26.COV2.S vaccine versus placebo. The V call is TRBV7-3, the J call TRBJ2-5; 8 positions match TRBD1. The clonotype originates from a person between 18 and 65 years old who received the Ad26.COV2.S COVID-19 vaccine or a placebo. CDR3 nucleotides: TGTGCCAACCTAGCCGTTGGGACAGGAGAAGAGACCCAGTACTTC. Protein sequence: CANLAVGTGEETQYF.